These 9 T cell receptor beta chains originate from one sample sequenced in a study of regulatory T cells in long-lasting Graves disease. TCR beta libraries were built with iRepertoire HTBI primers and Arm-PCR of CDR3 regions. TCRdb re-called the multiplex PCR reads with MiXCR, one entry per CDR3 protein. The table shows some 430,000 distinct CDR3 sequences, with roughly 21% occurring only once. Time point in this sample: persistent/refractory GD, antithyroid drugs over 5 years with positive TRAb. PBMCs were the source of the RNA used for TCR sequencing. Here the sequenced sample was peripheral blood mononuclear cells (PBMCs), taken when the disease was refractory, from a patient treated with antithyroid drugs. The source is a female donor with Graves disease.

The sample holds a few counts of this clonotype. The chain couples TRBV4-3 to TRBJ2-7; no definite D call. Germline lookup yields CDR1 LGHNA and CDR2 YSLEER. The CDR3 sequence is 14 residues long. Trimming removed 5 bases at V and 4 bases at J, with 15 bases between. The CDR3 DNA is TGCGCCAGCAGCGAATTGCCGGGCCAGTACGAGCAGTACTTC. Translation: CASSELPGQYEQYF.

The chain is built from TRBV12-3 or TRBV12-4 and TRBJ2-7, with TRBD1 identical over 8 bases. Trimming cost V 4 bases and J 5 bases; bases outside gene matches: 7. This CDR3 region has 14 residues. The CDR3 nucleotides read TGTGCCAGCAGTTCCTCGGACAGGGATCACGAGCAGTACTTC. Residues: CASSSSDRDHEQYF.

Turning to this clonotype: Since a much larger clone is just one base distant, this may be a read error. The rearrangement joins TRBV27 to TRBJ1-5; D remains unclear. The CDR3 is 14 amino acids. Germline lookup yields CDR1 MNHEY and CDR2 SMNVEV (reference sequence). CDR3 residues: CASISDSGNRPQHF. The DNA for the CDR3 is TGTGCCAGCATCTCAGACTCTGGCAATCGGCCCCAGCATTTT.

The chain recombines TRBV2 with TRBJ2-2; TRBD2 aligns across 8 bases. In germline, CDR1 is SNHLY, CDR2 FYNNEI. Germline trimming cut 6 bases from V and 6 bases from J; bases unmatched to any gene: 6. There are 14 residues in the CDR3. Here the CDR3 reads CASRASGSAGELFF. The CDR3 coding sequence is TGTGCCAGCAGGGCCAGCGGGAGCGCCGGGGAGCTGTTTTTT.

In this sample, this clonotype turned up many times. V is TRBV11-3 and J is TRBJ2-6; TRBD1 agrees at 8 bases. The CDR3 runs to 17 residues. CDR1 is SGHNT and CDR2 is YENEEA in the germline V gene. With V trimmed by 5 bases and J by 2 bases, 8 bases remained unmatched. The CDR3 region has the DNA TGTGCCAGCAGCAAACTCGACAGGGGCCCTGGGGCCAACGTCCTGACTTTC. This codes for CASSKLDRGPGANVLTF.

This clonotype was detected only a few times. This sequence joins TRBV14 and TRBJ1-6; D may be TRBD1 (5 bases). V shed 1 base and J shed 3 bases, with 13 bases lying between them. The CDR3 spans 17 residues. CDR1 and CDR2 (germline): SGHDN, FVKESK. The CDR3 coding sequence is TGTGCCAGCAGCCAAGGCCTGCAGGGCTACTATAATTCACCCCTCCACTTT. The encoded protein is CASSQGLQGYYNSPLHF.

This clonotype has a handful of counts. One base away lies a much larger clone, so this may be a sequencing read error. The chain employs TRBV27 and TRBJ2-4, with TRBD1 as a possible D gene (5 bases). CDR3 length equals 14 residues. The V and J ends lost 5 bases and 1 base respectively, with 9 bases between them. The germline CDR1 and CDR2 sequences are MNHEY and SMNVEV (reference sequence). CDR3 nucleotide sequence: TGTGCCAGCAGTCCGACAGTGGCCAAAAACATTCAGTACTTC. This codes for CASSPTVAKNIQYF.

In its sample, this clonotype was seen a few times. V and J are TRBV10-3 and TRBJ1-6, with D maybe TRBD1 (5 bases). CDR3 length equals 15 residues. Looked up from germline, CDR1 is ENHRY and CDR2 is SYGVKD. V lost 6 bases and J lost 5, with 14 bases in between. CDR3 protein: CAIRGSGGDNSPLHF. CDR3 sequence (DNA): TGTGCCATCAGGGGATCAGGAGGGGATAATTCACCCCTCCACTTT.

In its sample, this clonotype was seen a few times. The gene calls are TRBV28 and TRBJ2-7; tentatively, D is TRBD2 (7 bases). The CDR3 totals 14 residues. V gave up 8 bases and J gave up 4 bases, with 18 bases separating them. Germline V gene lookup returns CDR1 MDHEN and CDR2 SYDVKM. The CDR3 region has the DNA TGTGCCAGCTCACCACCGAGGGGGGGTTACGAGCAGTACTTC. Translating gives CASSPPRGGYEQYF.